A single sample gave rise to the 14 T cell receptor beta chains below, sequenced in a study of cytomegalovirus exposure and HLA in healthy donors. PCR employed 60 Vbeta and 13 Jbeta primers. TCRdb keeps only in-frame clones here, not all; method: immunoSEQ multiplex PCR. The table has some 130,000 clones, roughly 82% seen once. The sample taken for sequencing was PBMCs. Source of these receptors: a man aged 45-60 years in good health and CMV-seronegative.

The CDR3 bases are TGTGCCAGCCAGCGAGATAGCCTAAAGAAAGAGACCCAGTACTTC. The encoded protein is CASQRDSLKKETQYF. The J gene is TRBJ2-5, the V gene TRBV4-2, with no clear D. Trimming shortened V by 8 bases and J by 3 bases, and 19 bases separated the two germline ends. This CDR3 is built from 15 residues. Germline CDR1 is LGHNA and CDR2 is YNFKEQ.

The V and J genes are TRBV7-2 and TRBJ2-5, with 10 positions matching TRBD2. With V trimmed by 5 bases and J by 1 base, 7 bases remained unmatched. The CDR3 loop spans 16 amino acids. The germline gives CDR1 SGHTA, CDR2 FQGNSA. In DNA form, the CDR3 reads TGTGCCAGCAGCCAGTATCGACTAGCGGGCCAAGAGACCCAGTACTTC. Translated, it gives CASSQYRLAGQETQYF.

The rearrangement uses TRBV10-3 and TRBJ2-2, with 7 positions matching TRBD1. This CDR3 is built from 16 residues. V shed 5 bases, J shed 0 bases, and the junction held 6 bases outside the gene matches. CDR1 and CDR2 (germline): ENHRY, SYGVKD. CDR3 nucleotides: TGTGCCATCAGTAGATCACAGGGGACGAACACCGGGGAGCTGTTTTTT. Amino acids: CAISRSQGTNTGELFF.

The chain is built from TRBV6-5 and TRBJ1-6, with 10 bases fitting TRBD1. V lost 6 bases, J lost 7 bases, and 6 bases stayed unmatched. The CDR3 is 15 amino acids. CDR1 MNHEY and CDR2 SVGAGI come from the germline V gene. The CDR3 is CASSHRDRGNSPLHF. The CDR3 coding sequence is TGTGCCAGCAGCCATAGGGACAGGGGAAATTCACCCCTCCACTTT.

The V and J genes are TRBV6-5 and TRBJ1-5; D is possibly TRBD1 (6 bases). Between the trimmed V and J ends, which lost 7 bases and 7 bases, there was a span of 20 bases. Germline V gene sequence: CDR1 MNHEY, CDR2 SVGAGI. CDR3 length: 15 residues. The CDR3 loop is CASKLSGRGDQPQHF. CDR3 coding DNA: TGTGCCAGCAAACTCTCGGGCAGGGGAGACCAGCCCCAGCATTTT.

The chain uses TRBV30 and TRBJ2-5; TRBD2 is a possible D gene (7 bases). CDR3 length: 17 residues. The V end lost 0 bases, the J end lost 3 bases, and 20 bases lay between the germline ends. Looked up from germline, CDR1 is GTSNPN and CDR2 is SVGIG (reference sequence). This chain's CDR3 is CAWSVRWGGTGEETQYF. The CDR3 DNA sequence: TGTGCCTGGAGTGTACGATGGGGGGGCACAGGAGAAGAGACCCAGTACTTC. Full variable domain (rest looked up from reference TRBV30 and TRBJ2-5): SQTIHQWPATLVQPVGSPLSLECTVEGTSNPNLYWYRQAAGRGLQLLFYSVGIGQISSEVPQNLSASRPQDRQFILSSKKLLLSDSGFYLCAWSVRWGGTGEETQYFGPGTRLLVL.

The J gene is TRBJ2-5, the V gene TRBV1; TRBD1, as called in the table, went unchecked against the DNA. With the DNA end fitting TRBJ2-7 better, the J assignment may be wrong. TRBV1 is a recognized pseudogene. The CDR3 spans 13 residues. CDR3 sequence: CTSSYRVGYEQYF. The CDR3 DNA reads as TGCACCAGCAGCTACAGGGTTGGCTACGAGCAGTACTTC.

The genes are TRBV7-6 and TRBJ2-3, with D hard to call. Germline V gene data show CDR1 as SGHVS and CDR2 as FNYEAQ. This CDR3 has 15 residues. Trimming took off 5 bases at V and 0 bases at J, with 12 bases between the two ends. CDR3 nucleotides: TGTGCCAGCAGCCCCGAGTTCGGTAGCACAGATACGCAGTATTTT. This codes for CASSPEFGSTDTQYF.

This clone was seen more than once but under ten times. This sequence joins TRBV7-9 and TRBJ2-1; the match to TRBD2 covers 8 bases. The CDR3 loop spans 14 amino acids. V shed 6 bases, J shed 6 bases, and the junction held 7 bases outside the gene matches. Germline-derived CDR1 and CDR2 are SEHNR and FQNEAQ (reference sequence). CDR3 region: CASRLPGLGNEQFF. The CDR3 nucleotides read TGTGCCAGCAGATTACCGGGACTAGGCAATGAGCAGTTCTTC.

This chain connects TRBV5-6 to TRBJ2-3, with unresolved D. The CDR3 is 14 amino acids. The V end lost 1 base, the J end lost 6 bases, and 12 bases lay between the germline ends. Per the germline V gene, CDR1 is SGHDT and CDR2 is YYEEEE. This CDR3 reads CASSLITASDTQYF. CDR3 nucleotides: TGTGCCAGCAGCTTGATTACAGCCTCGGATACGCAGTATTTT.

CDR3 nucleotides: TGTGCCAGCAGCTTAGGGGTTATGCAGGTCTCTGGAAACACCATATATTTT. Amino acids: CASSLGVMQVSGNTIYF. This chain links TRBV7-9 with TRBJ1-3; no firm D call. There are 17 residues in the CDR3. CDR1 SEHNR and CDR2 FQNEAQ come from the germline V gene (reference sequence). The V end lost 1 base, the J end lost 0 bases, and 13 bases lay between the germline ends.

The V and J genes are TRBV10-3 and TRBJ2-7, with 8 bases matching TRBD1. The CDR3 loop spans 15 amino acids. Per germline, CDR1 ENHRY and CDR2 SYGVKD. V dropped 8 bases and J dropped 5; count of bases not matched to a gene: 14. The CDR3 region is CAIRDKGQGANEQYF. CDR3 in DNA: TGTGCCATCCGGGACAAAGGGCAGGGGGCGAACGAGCAGTACTTC.

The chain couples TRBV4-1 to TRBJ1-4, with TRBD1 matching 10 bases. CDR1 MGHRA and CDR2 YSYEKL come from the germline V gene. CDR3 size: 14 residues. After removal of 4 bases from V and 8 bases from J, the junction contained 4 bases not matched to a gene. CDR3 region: CASSLDRGLEKLFF. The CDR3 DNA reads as TGCGCCAGCAGCCTAGACAGGGGGCTCGAAAAACTGTTTTTT.

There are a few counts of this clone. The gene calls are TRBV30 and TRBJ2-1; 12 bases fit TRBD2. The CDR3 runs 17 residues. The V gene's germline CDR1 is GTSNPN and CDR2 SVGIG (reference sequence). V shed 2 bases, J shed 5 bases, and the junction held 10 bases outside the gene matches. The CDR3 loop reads CAWSFLAGGGPNNEQFF. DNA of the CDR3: TGTGCCTGGAGTTTTCTAGCGGGGGGGGGACCTAACAATGAGCAGTTCTTC.